This TCR beta chain was captured in a study of identical twins. This CDR3 spans 15 amino acids. Trimming removed 0 bases from V and 2 bases from J, with 10 bases in between. Via MiXCR, TCRdb re-called the 5' RACE reads, giving one row per CDR3 protein. The table shows 450,000 or so distinct CDR3 sequences, with 14% occurring only once. Another study also made use of these data, one on yellow fever vaccine responses in identical twins.

The chain carries TRBV12-3 or TRBV12-4 and TRBJ1-1, with D unclear. Sequencing used CD4+ T cells sorted from blood. The TCR originated in a woman aged 18-35 years in good health. This CDR3 is CASSLAGRTNTEAFF. For the CDR3, the DNA is TGTGCCAGCAGTTTAGCAGGGAGAACAAACACTGAAGCTTTCTTT.